The 27 T cell receptor beta chains below come from one sample, sequenced in a study of T cells in Graves' hyperthyroidism and ophthalmopathy. TCR beta CDR3 sequences were amplified from RNA transcripts. With the HTBI primer set, the TCR CDR3 went through a first round of RT-PCR. TCRdb recomputed calls from the multiplex PCR reads with MiXCR, one row per CDR3 protein. The sample records 300,000 to 500,000 distinct CDR3 sequences, over 12% being singletons. Sequencing was carried out using blood. The origin of the receptors is a man between 45 and 60 years old with Graves' ophthalmopathy.

J is TRBJ2-7 and V is TRBV2; tentative D call: TRBD2 (5 bases). Germline V gene sequence: CDR1 SNHLY, CDR2 FYNNEI. V lost 6 bases and J lost 3, with 9 bases in between. The CDR3 contains 12 residues. CDR3 bases: TGTGCCAGCAGAGGCCGGGGCTACGAGCAGTACTTC. It is translated as CASRGRGYEQYF.

The table lists this clonotype with a few counts. The V gene is TRBV19, the J gene TRBJ2-7, with 10 bases matching TRBD2. CDR1 LNHDA and CDR2 SQIVND come from the germline V gene (reference sequence). V shed 5 bases, J shed 5 bases, and the junction held 6 bases outside the gene matches. This CDR3 is built from 14 residues. The CDR3 coding sequence is TGTGCCAGTAGTGCAGCGGGAGGGAGGAACGAGCAGTACTTC. Residues: CASSAAGGRNEQYF.

This clonotype appeared many times. The rearrangement links TRBV2 to TRBJ2-2, with 7 bases aligning to TRBD2. The ends lost 6 bases at V and 2 bases at J; junction bases unmatched: 6. There are 15 residues in the CDR3. The germline gives CDR1 SNHLY, CDR2 FYNNEI. CDR3 region: CASRGQAGNTGELFF. The CDR3 nucleotides read TGTGCCAGCAGGGGCCAAGCGGGAAACACCGGGGAGCTGTTTTTT.

This clonotype was counted at least ten times. This chain connects TRBV5-1 to TRBJ2-1; 10 nucleotides line up with TRBD2. Germline trimming cut 2 bases from V and 4 bases from J; bases unmatched to any gene: 6. The CDR3 is made up of 16 amino acids. Germline V CDR1 and CDR2: SGHRS, YFSETQ. The CDR3, as DNA: TGCGCCAGCAGCTTCCGGACTAGCGGACAATACAATGAGCAGTTCTTC. Residues: CASSFRTSGQYNEQFF.

In its sample, this clonotype was seen many times. The rearrangement links TRBV5-1 to TRBJ2-7; D unresolved. Germline V gives CDR1 SGHRS, CDR2 YFSETQ. CDR3 length: 12 residues. The ends were cut back, 2 bases at V and 6 bases at J, with 9 bases in the middle. The CDR3 DNA reads as TGCGCCAGCAGCTTCGGATTGGGCGAGCAGTACTTC. Amino acids: CASSFGLGEQYF.

This clonotype was detected many times. The chain employs TRBV29-1 and TRBJ2-7; 13 positions match TRBD2. Looked up from germline, CDR1 is SQVTM and CDR2 is ANQGSEA. The CDR3 has 14 amino acids. The trim removed 7 bases at V and 1 base at J, leaving 4 bases unmatched. CDR3 sequence reads: CSGGTSGMSYEQYF. Written as DNA, the CDR3 is TGCAGCGGTGGGACTAGCGGGATGTCCTACGAGCAGTACTTC.

This clonotype occurred a few times. The chain carries TRBV9 and TRBJ2-3; D ambiguous. Per germline, CDR1 SGDLS and CDR2 YYNGEE. The length of the CDR3 is 16 residues. Trimming took off 4 bases at V and 1 base at J, with 16 bases between the two ends. CDR3 in amino acids: CASSPPRAEGTDTQYF. CDR3 nucleotides: TGTGCCAGCAGCCCCCCACGGGCAGAGGGCACAGATACGCAGTATTTT. Using reference TRBV9 and TRBJ2-3 for the parts outside the CDR3, the full variable domain is DSGVTQTPKHLITATGQRVTLRCSPRSGDLSVYWYQQSLDQGLQFLIQYYNGEERAKGNILERFSAQQFPDLHSELNLSSLELGDSALYFCASSPPRAEGTDTQYFGPGTRLTVL.

This clonotype was observed many times. The rearrangement joins TRBV20-1 to TRBJ1-6; D perhaps matches TRBD1 (5 bases). Trimming stripped 4 bases from V and 7 bases from J, with 11 bases between. Germline V gene sequence: CDR1 DFQATT, CDR2 SNEGSKA (reference sequence). This CDR3 contains 13 residues. The CDR3 reads CSANFGANSPLHF. In nucleotides, the CDR3 is TGCAGTGCTAATTTCGGGGCAAATTCACCCCTCCACTTT.

This clonotype was found a few times. The chain links TRBV29-1 to TRBJ2-6; D unclear. Germline CDR1 is SQVTM and CDR2 is ANQGSEA. The CDR3 spans 16 residues. V dropped 4 bases and J dropped 4 bases, with 17 bases sitting between them. CDR3 bases: TGCAGCGTTGGCAGACCAGAACCCTCCGGGGCCAACGTCCTGACTTTC. Translating gives CSVGRPEPSGANVLTF.

This clonotype has a count of ten or more. DNA of the CDR3: TGTGCCAGCAGTTACTCGGACCGTGAGCAGTACTTC. Translation: CASSYSDREQYF. The V call is TRBV6-2 or TRBV6-3, the J call TRBJ2-7; unclear D gene. The CDR3 sequence is 12 residues long. The germline CDR1 and CDR2 sequences are MNHEY and SVGEGT. V lost 0 bases and J lost 7, with 7 bases in between.

The chain uses TRBV24-1 and TRBJ2-1; TRBD1 is a possible D gene (5 bases). The germline V gene encodes CDR1 KGHDR and CDR2 SFDVKD. With 5 bases removed from V and 4 bases from J, the gap between germline ends came to 17 bases. This CDR3 is built from 16 residues. The CDR3 nucleotides are TGTGCCACCAGTGCCAACTCCAGACAGTCTTACAATGAGCAGTTCTTC. Residues: CATSANSRQSYNEQFF.

This clonotype was observed many times. This chain links TRBV20-1 with TRBJ2-3, with TRBD1 matching 9 bases. CDR3 length equals 13 residues. Germline CDR1 is DFQATT and CDR2 is SNEGSKA (reference sequence). With 7 bases clipped from V and 2 bases from J, the junction kept 4 bases outside the gene matches. The CDR3 DNA follows: TGCAGTGGCCGGGACAGGGTCACAGATACGCAGTATTTT. This sequence encodes CSGRDRVTDTQYF.

The rearrangement links TRBV13 to TRBJ2-5, with TRBD2 matching over 9 bases. Germline V gives CDR1 PRHDT, CDR2 FYEKMQ (reference sequence). J was trimmed by 1 base and V by 0 bases; bases with no gene match: 3. The CDR3 loop spans 16 amino acids. This CDR3 reads CASSLGGLATQETQYF. The CDR3 DNA reads TGTGCCAGCAGCTTAGGGGGACTAGCAACCCAAGAGACCCAGTACTTC.

This clonotype was detected many times. CDR3: CATQWREDQGTQYF. The CDR3 bases are TGTGCCACTCAATGGAGGGAAGACCAAGGTACGCAGTATTTT. This sequence joins TRBV10-3 and TRBJ2-3; D is possibly TRBD2 (6 bases). The germline V gene encodes CDR1 ENHRY and CDR2 SYGVKD. V was trimmed by 10 bases and J by 8 bases, leaving 22 bases between them. The CDR3 is made up of 14 amino acids.

This clonotype was detected ten times or more. V gene TRBV29-1 combines with J gene TRBJ1-1; possible D gene TRBD1, 6 bases. This CDR3 has 16 residues. Germline CDR1 reads SQVTM; CDR2 reads ANQGSEA. Trimming removed 6 bases from V and 3 bases from J, with 23 bases in between. CDR3 residues: CSVPGREGGLDTEAFF. The CDR3 DNA reads TGCAGCGTACCCGGGAGGGAGGGGGGTCTGGACACTGAAGCTTTCTTT.

This clonotype has ten or more counts. This sequence joins TRBV24-1 and TRBJ2-3, with TRBD1 matching 7 bases. The CDR3 covers 14 residues. From germline, CDR1 is KGHDR and CDR2 SFDVKD. V lost 9 bases and J lost 1; bases outside the gene matches: 6. The CDR3 DNA reads as TGTGCCACCTATGGGACAGAGTGCACAGATACGCAGTATTTT. Translating it yields CATYGTECTDTQYF.

This clonotype was picked up many times. The rearrangement joins TRBV28 to TRBJ1-4, with 7 bases lining up with TRBD1. Unmatched junction bases numbered 7, after V lost 6 bases and J lost 3 bases. Per germline, CDR1 MDHEN and CDR2 SYDVKM. CDR3 size: 15 residues. CDR3 bases: TGTGCCAGCAGCTCTGCGGGACAGCCTAATGAAAAACTGTTTTTT. It is translated as CASSSAGQPNEKLFF.

This clonotype was found many times. CDR3: CASSEGLAGGIGTYEQYF. In DNA form, the CDR3 reads TGCGCCAGCAGCGAGGGACTAGCGGGAGGAATTGGGACCTACGAGCAGTACTTC. The chain has TRBV5-1 and TRBJ2-7; 15 bases are shared with TRBD2. Unmatched junction bases numbered 10, after V lost 4 bases and J lost 2 bases. CDR3 length: 18 residues. Germline V gene lookup returns CDR1 SGHRS and CDR2 YFSETQ. Filled out from reference TRBV5-1 and TRBJ2-7, the complete variable domain reads KAGVTQTPRYLIKTRGQQVTLSCSPISGHRSVSWYQQTPGQGLQFLFEYFSETQRNKGNFPGRFSGRQFSNSRSEMNVSTLELGDSALYLCASSEGLAGGIGTYEQYFGPGTRLTVT.

This clonotype was observed a handful of times. The chain links TRBV6-1 to TRBJ2-5; 9 positions match TRBD1. This CDR3 is 15 amino acids long. Per the germline V gene, CDR1 is MNHNS and CDR2 is SASEGT. The J segment lost 5 bases and the V segment lost 5 bases, leaving 9 bases of the junction unmatched. The CDR3, as DNA: TGTGCCAGCAGTCCAGCGGACAGGGGCCGGGAGACCCAGTACTTC. Translation gives CASSPADRGRETQYF.

This clonotype has ten or more counts. This rearrangement joins TRBV18 to TRBJ1-6, with 7 bases fitting TRBD1. V lost 6 bases, J lost 6 bases, and 5 bases stayed unmatched. The CDR3 has 14 residues. Germline CDR1 reads KGHSH; CDR2 reads LQKENI. The CDR3 sequence is CASSRDRLNSPLHF. DNA of the CDR3: TGTGCCAGCTCTCGGGACAGACTTAATTCACCCCTCCACTTT.

This clonotype has at least ten counts. The CDR3 nucleotides read TGTGCCAGCAGCAATCAGCGGTGGGAGGCCTACAATGAGCAGTTCTTC. It specifies CASSNQRWEAYNEQFF. The V and J genes are TRBV11-2 and TRBJ2-1, with D tentatively TRBD2 (6 bases). Germline assignment: CDR1 SGHAT and CDR2 FQNNGV. The CDR3 runs 16 residues. V lost 5 bases and J 2 bases, leaving 16 bases between the germline ends.

The chain uses TRBV9 and TRBJ2-1, with a tentative D call TRBD2 (5 bases). Germline V gives CDR1 SGDLS, CDR2 YYNGEE. V was shortened by 0 bases and J by 10 bases, with 20 bases between the two germline ends. The CDR3 length is 16 residues. The CDR3 loop reads CASSVAPAVTIAEQFF. In DNA form, the CDR3 reads TGTGCCAGCAGCGTAGCTCCAGCGGTTACAATAGCAGAGCAGTTCTTC.

This clonotype came up many times. The chain recombines TRBV5-1 with TRBJ2-1; 8 bases agree with TRBD2. Germline V CDR1 and CDR2: SGHRS, YFSETQ. The junction had 7 bases not matched to a gene; V was cut back by 5 bases and J by 0 bases. CDR3 length: 16 residues. The CDR3 reads CASSKTSVSSYNEQFF. In DNA, the CDR3 is TGCGCCAGCAGTAAGACTAGCGTAAGCTCCTACAATGAGCAGTTCTTC.

This clonotype was counted ten times or more. The chain combines TRBV6-1 with TRBJ2-7, with D possibly TRBD2 on 6 matching bases. Germline assignment: CDR1 MNHNS and CDR2 SASEGT. Between the trimmed V and J ends, which lost 5 bases and 0 bases, there was a span of 14 bases. This CDR3 contains 15 residues. The CDR3 region is CASSPTGLNSYEQYF. The DNA of the CDR3 is TGTGCCAGCAGTCCCACCGGACTAAACTCCTACGAGCAGTACTTC.

This clonotype was picked up many times. This chain uses TRBV7-2 with TRBJ2-1; D ambiguous. V was clipped by 2 bases and J by 10 bases, with 6 bases between them. Germline CDR1 SGHTA, CDR2 FQGNSA. The CDR3 length is 11 residues. CDR3 sequence: CASSLLREQFF. CDR3 DNA sequence: TGTGCCAGCAGCTTATTAAGGGAGCAGTTCTTC.

This clonotype was detected many times. This sequence joins TRBV7-9 and TRBJ2-1; D unclear. CDR1 and CDR2 from the germline V gene are SEHNR and FQNEAQ (reference sequence). The ends were cut back, 4 bases at V and 0 bases at J, with 13 bases in the middle. This CDR3 has 16 amino acids. The CDR3 sequence is CASSSTGGGSYNEQFF. Here the CDR3 DNA reads TGTGCCAGCAGCTCCACGGGTGGCGGCTCCTACAATGAGCAGTTCTTC.

This clonotype came up many times. The V call is TRBV6-1, the J call TRBJ2-5, with 7 bases aligning to TRBD2. Germline V lookup: CDR1 MNHNS, CDR2 SASEGT. The CDR3 is made up of 13 amino acids. With 2 bases clipped from V and 5 bases from J, the junction kept 2 bases outside the gene matches. The CDR3 nucleotides read TGTGCCAGCAGTGAACTAGCGGTGGAGACCCAGTACTTC. Translating gives CASSELAVETQYF.